This TCR beta chain was obtained from a study of early stage breast cancer tumors. About this clone itself: The junction departs from germline at one end; a sequencing error may be responsible.

Sequencing used immunoSEQ multiplex PCR; TCRdb keeps in-frame clones, though not all of them. The sample records some 15,000 clones, about 80% being singletons. The sample was normal breast tissue next to the tumor. This TCR came from a person aged 45 to 60 with breast cancer.

This CDR3 is CASSLVFPVGFPLF. In DNA, the CDR3 is TGTGCCAGCAGCTTAGTATTCCCGGTGGGATTTCCCCTTTTT. V and J are TRBV7-8 and TRBJ2-3; D call uncertain. The germline V gene encodes CDR1 SGHVS and CDR2 FQNEAQ. CDR3 size: 14 residues.